The 30 T cell receptor beta chains reported below all come from one sample, sequenced in a study of cytomegalovirus exposure and HLA in healthy donors. Assay used: immunoSEQ multiplex PCR; TCRdb lists only in-frame clones, some missing. The sample yields approximately 56,000 clones, around nine tenths seen once. The sequencing input was PBMCs. The receptors were sampled from a man younger than 35 in good health and CMV-seronegative.

This clone has just one count. This chain uses TRBV19 with TRBJ2-7, with D tentatively TRBD1 (6 bases). Trimming shortened V by 4 bases and J by 4 bases, and 14 bases separated the two germline ends. CDR1 and CDR2 from the germline V gene are LNHDA and SQIVND (reference sequence). The CDR3 has 14 residues. As DNA, the CDR3 is TGTGCCAGTAGTAGATTCGGCGGACAGTACGAGCAGTACTTC. This translates into CASSRFGGQYEQYF. The full variable domain, in which reference TRBV19 and TRBJ2-7 provide the parts outside the CDR3, is DGGITQSPKYLFRKEGQNVTLSCEQNLNHDAMYWYRQDPGQGLRLIYYSQIVNDFQKGDIAEGYSVSREKKESFPLTVTSAQKNPTAFYLCASSRFGGQYEQYFGPGTRLTVT.

CDR3 in amino acids: CASGSHGGEIGPQHF. The CDR3 DNA sequence: TGTGCTAGTGGTTCCCACGGTGGAGAGATAGGGCCCCAGCATTTT. The V gene is TRBV12-5, the J gene TRBJ1-5; D unresolved. Trimming stripped 4 bases from V and 9 bases from J, with 19 bases between. In germline, CDR1 is LGHNT, CDR2 FRNRAP. CDR3 length equals 15 residues.

The V and J genes are TRBV5-6 and TRBJ1-1, with 7 bases that match TRBD1. Germline loops: CDR1 SGHDT, CDR2 YYEEEE. The CDR3 loop spans 16 amino acids. V gave up 0 bases and J gave up 0 bases; unmatched junction bases: 5. In DNA form, the CDR3 reads TGTGCCAGCAGCTTGGCCGGCAGGGGGATGAACACTGAAGCTTTCTTT. This gives the protein CASSLAGRGMNTEAFF.

V and J are TRBV7-6 and TRBJ2-1; 15 nucleotides align to TRBD2. The CDR3 spans 17 residues. V was clipped by 5 bases and J by 7 bases; unmatched bases: 9. Per germline, CDR1 SGHVS and CDR2 FNYEAQ. The CDR3 sequence is CASSLRTSGRAINEQFF. The CDR3 DNA follows: TGTGCCAGCAGCCTGAGGACTAGCGGGAGGGCCATTAATGAGCAGTTCTTC.

The chain couples TRBV10-3 to TRBJ2-7; 7 bases align to TRBD1. CDR3 length: 16 amino acids. Germline CDR1 is ENHRY and CDR2 is SYGVKD. The trim removed 3 bases at V and 0 bases at J, leaving 8 bases unmatched. The DNA of the CDR3 is TGTGCCATCAGTGACGCCCTACAGGGGATCTCCTACGAGCAGTACTTC. Its protein product is CAISDALQGISYEQYF.

The rearrangement uses TRBV4-2 and TRBJ2-1; D gene ambiguous. CDR1 is LGHNA and CDR2 is YNFKEQ in the germline V gene. V lost 0 bases and J lost 3, with 9 bases in between. This CDR3 is built from 15 residues. CDR3 sequence (DNA): TGTGCCAGCAGCCAAGAAAAGGAGAACTACAATGAGCAGTTCTTC. As protein: CASSQEKENYNEQFF.

This clone has a handful of counts. V is TRBV6-1 and J is TRBJ2-5; D might be TRBD2 (7 bases). The CDR3 has 15 amino acids. The germline CDR1 and CDR2 sequences are MNHNS and SASEGT. V was trimmed by 1 base and J by 5 bases, leaving 14 bases between them. CDR3 DNA: TGTGCCAGCAGTGAAGTGGGGGAGGGGGGCGAGACCCAGTACTTC. It yields the protein CASSEVGEGGETQYF.

The chain uses TRBV7-8 and TRBJ2-1; tentative D call: TRBD2 (5 bases). The CDR3 covers 13 residues. Germline values: CDR1 SGHVS, CDR2 FQNEAQ. The ends were cut back, 2 bases at V and 6 bases at J, with 8 bases in the middle. This chain's CDR3 is CASSLPGLNEQFF. CDR3 nucleotides: TGTGCCAGCAGCTTACCCGGACTCAATGAGCAGTTCTTC.

The chain links TRBV27 to TRBJ2-7; D may be TRBD2 (5 bases). V lost 3 bases and J lost 0, with 27 bases in between. Germline values: CDR1 MNHEY, CDR2 SMNVEV (reference sequence). The CDR3 extends over 20 amino acids. CDR3 loop: CASSLTFFSRGGGPSYEQYF. The DNA for the CDR3 is TGTGCCAGCAGTTTGACCTTTTTCTCTCGGGGTGGTGGCCCCTCCTACGAGCAGTACTTC.

This chain uses TRBV5-5 with TRBJ1-5; D perhaps matches TRBD1 (5 bases). The V gene lost 3 bases and the J gene lost 0 bases, with 10 bases spanning the gap. The CDR3 extends over 15 amino acids. The V gene's germline CDR1 is SGHKS and CDR2 YYEKEE (reference sequence). CDR3 amino acids: CASSSTDYSNQPQHF. In DNA, the CDR3 is TGTGCCAGCAGCTCGACAGATTATAGCAATCAGCCCCAGCATTTT.

The chain combines TRBV14 with TRBJ2-1; possibly TRBD2 for D (5 bases). Trimming removed 4 bases from V and 1 base from J, with 11 bases in between. The CDR3 contains 15 residues. In germline, CDR1 is SGHDN, CDR2 FVKESK. DNA for the CDR3: TGTGCCAGCAGCCTCTCCCGGGGTTCCTACAATGAGCAGTTCTTC. Its protein product is CASSLSRGSYNEQFF.

The chain uses TRBV28 and TRBJ2-7; a possible D gene is TRBD2 (5 bases). Trimming stripped 2 bases from V and 0 bases from J, with 11 bases between. Germline values: CDR1 MDHEN, CDR2 SYDVKM. The CDR3 has 15 residues. The CDR3 bases are TGTGCCAGCAGTTTACCGGGGTCCAGCTCCTACGAGCAGTACTTC. It yields the protein CASSLPGSSSYEQYF.

The V gene is TRBV6-5, the J gene TRBJ2-7; TRBD1 matches 8 bases. The CDR3 consists of 14 residues. Germline V gene data show CDR1 as MNHEY and CDR2 as SVGAGI. The V and J ends lost 7 bases and 4 bases, in that order; junction bases with no gene match: 9. CDR3 protein: CASNWAGGGYEQYF. DNA for the CDR3: TGTGCCAGCAACTGGGCAGGGGGCGGGTACGAGCAGTACTTC.

The chain has TRBV20-1 and TRBJ2-5; D not resolved. The V gene's germline CDR1 is DFQATT and CDR2 SNEGSKA (reference sequence). Trimming cost V 6 bases and J 5 bases, with 10 bases left between them. This CDR3 region has 11 residues. For the CDR3, the DNA is TGCAGTGCCCTAGTCTTGGAGACCCAGTACTTC. It encodes CSALVLETQYF.

V is TRBV12-5 and J is TRBJ1-3, with 7 bases aligning to TRBD1. Losses at the gene ends were 6 bases for V and 0 bases for J; bases not matched to a gene: 2. There are 14 residues in the CDR3. Germline V lookup: CDR1 LGHNT, CDR2 FRNRAP. The CDR3 spells CASGQGDSGNTIYF. The CDR3 region has the DNA TGTGCTAGTGGGCAGGGGGACTCTGGAAACACCATATATTTT.

The chain links TRBV9 to TRBJ2-7; tentatively, D is TRBD2 (6 bases). CDR1 and CDR2 (germline): SGDLS, YYNGEE. The CDR3 has 15 residues. V was clipped by 2 bases and J by 2 bases, with 14 bases between them. The CDR3 bases are TGTGCCAGCAGCGTTCAGGGCGGAGGGACCTACGAGCAGTACTTC. This gives the protein CASSVQGGGTYEQYF.

This clone has only one observation. This chain links TRBV25-1 with TRBJ2-3; 10 bases match TRBD2. CDR3 length equals 17 residues. V was pared by 3 bases and J by 4 bases, with 10 bases of the junction left unmatched. CDR1 is MGHDK, CDR2 SYGVNS, per germline. CDR3 bases: TGTGCCAGCAGTGAGGGGATAGCGGGAGGTTGGGCAGATACGCAGTATTTT. Translating gives CASSEGIAGGWADTQYF.

V usage is TRBV18 and J usage is TRBJ1-2, with D perhaps matching TRBD1 (6 bases). CDR1 is KGHSH and CDR2 is LQKENI in the germline V gene. The CDR3 loop spans 14 amino acids. V lost 3 bases and J 5 bases, leaving 13 bases between the germline ends. CDR3 residues: CASSPVRDNYGYTF. The DNA for the CDR3 is TGTGCCAGCTCACCGGTCCGGGACAATTATGGCTACACCTTC.

The chain carries TRBV29-1 and TRBJ2-1; D possibly corresponds to TRBD2 (5 bases). The CDR3 runs to 15 residues. Trimming stripped 3 bases from V and 2 bases from J, with 14 bases between. CDR1 and CDR2 from the germline V gene are SQVTM and ANQGSEA. The CDR3 here is CSVDPGVYAYNEQFF. CDR3 nucleotide sequence: TGCAGCGTTGATCCCGGGGTCTACGCCTACAATGAGCAGTTCTTC.

The chain carries TRBV7-2 and TRBJ2-1; TRBD2 matches at 9 bases. This CDR3 is 17 amino acids long. The V and J ends lost 3 bases and 3 bases, in that order; junction bases with no gene match: 9. Germline-derived CDR1 and CDR2 are SGHTA and FQGNSA. CDR3 nucleotides: TGTGCCAGCAGCTTGGCGGGCGGGAGGGAACTCTACAATGAGCAGTTCTTC. Translation gives CASSLAGGRELYNEQFF.

V is TRBV27 and J is TRBJ2-5; D is uncertain. This CDR3 has 15 amino acids. Germline CDR1 is MNHEY and CDR2 is SMNVEV (reference sequence). Trimming pared 8 bases from V and 1 base from J, leaving 17 bases between. CDR3 sequence reads: CASGFGVGGQETQYF. The CDR3 DNA reads as TGTGCCAGCGGCTTCGGAGTGGGTGGCCAAGAGACCCAGTACTTC.

This chain connects TRBV7-9 to TRBJ1-2; D gene unclear. Deletions cut 0 bases from V and 0 bases from J, with 8 bases between. There are 15 residues in the CDR3. Germline lookup yields CDR1 SEHNR and CDR2 FQNEAQ (reference sequence). The DNA for the CDR3 is TGTGCCAGCAGCTTAGCTGGAGAGACTAACTATGGCTACACCTTC. This codes for CASSLAGETNYGYTF.

The gene calls are TRBV6-1 and TRBJ2-5; 8 nucleotides match TRBD1. The J segment lost 5 bases and the V segment lost 1 base, leaving 3 bases of the junction unmatched. The length of the CDR3 is 14 residues. CDR1 is MNHNS, CDR2 SASEGT, per germline. The CDR3 reads CASSEGTGHETQYF. CDR3 nucleotide sequence: TGTGCCAGCAGTGAAGGGACAGGGCACGAGACCCAGTACTTC.

This sequence joins TRBV18 and TRBJ2-5; TRBD1 matches at 7 bases. The CDR3 covers 15 residues. Germline V lookup: CDR1 KGHSH, CDR2 LQKENI. J gave up 4 bases and V 5 bases, and 10 bases lay outside the gene matches. The CDR3 here is CASSATGARGETQYF. Written as DNA, the CDR3 is TGTGCCAGCTCAGCTACAGGGGCCAGAGGAGAGACCCAGTACTTC.

This chain connects TRBV2 to TRBJ2-2, with a tentative D call TRBD1 (6 bases). This CDR3 comprises 15 residues. V lost 2 bases and J lost 2, with 9 bases in between. Germline V gene data show CDR1 as SNHLY and CDR2 as FYNNEI. CDR3 DNA sequence: TGTGCCAGCAGTGAACAGGGGCCAAACACCGGGGAGCTGTTTTTT. Its translation is CASSEQGPNTGELFF.

CDR3: CASSAVQVNSYNEQFF. CDR3 bases: TGTGCCAGCAGCGCAGTACAAGTGAACTCCTACAATGAGCAGTTCTTC. This sequence joins TRBV5-4 and TRBJ2-1; D is ambiguous. The germline gives CDR1 SGHNT, CDR2 YYREEE (reference sequence). This CDR3 spans 16 amino acids. Trimming removed 4 bases at V and 0 bases at J, with 14 bases between.

The V call is TRBV7-9, the J call TRBJ2-7; the D is unclear. The CDR3 has 13 residues. The V end was cut by 5 bases, the J end by 0 bases, with 8 bases between. Germline V gene data show CDR1 as SEHNR and CDR2 as FQNEAQ (reference sequence). CDR3 loop: CASSTADSYEQYF. CDR3 bases: TGTGCCAGCAGCACGGCGGACTCCTACGAGCAGTACTTC.

This clone was seen once. The chain has TRBV13 and TRBJ2-1; perhaps TRBD2 as D (5 bases). Germline CDR1 and CDR2: PRHDT and FYEKMQ (reference sequence). Trimming shortened V by 0 bases and J by 3 bases, and 9 bases separated the two germline ends. The length of the CDR3 is 15 residues. DNA of the CDR3: TGTGCCAGCAGCTTAGGACTAGATGGCTACAATGAGCAGTTCTTC. Amino acid sequence: CASSLGLDGYNEQFF.

The chain links TRBV18 to TRBJ1-4, with a weak D call TRBD1 (5 bases). This CDR3 is built from 14 residues. Trimming pared 4 bases from V and 7 bases from J, leaving 13 bases between. Germline loops: CDR1 KGHSH, CDR2 LQKENI. The CDR3 region has the DNA TGTGCCAGCTCACTCGGACATAGTGGTGAAAAACTGTTTTTT. This sequence encodes CASSLGHSGEKLFF.

This chain uses TRBV19 with TRBJ1-2; D gene unclear. The CDR3 extends over 13 amino acids. Trimming took 3 bases from V and 4 from J, leaving 9 bases between them. CDR1 and CDR2 from the germline V gene are LNHDA and SQIVND (reference sequence). The CDR3 protein is CASSIPGTYGYTF. Written as DNA, the CDR3 is TGTGCCAGTAGTATCCCAGGAACCTATGGCTACACCTTC.